This TCR beta chain was found in a study of T cell responses to AZD1222 COVID-19 vaccine. Study-wide results and limits: Just six AZD1222 recipients tested seropositive at baseline. Regions 160-218 and 743-854 dominated among vaccine-associated CD4 TCRs spanning spike. Mostly white British, mostly female donors; authors suggested clonal diversity may be underestimated.

This table comes from immunoSEQ multiplex PCR, and its TCRdb copy is limited to in-frame clones, with some not included. The sample lists around 130,000 clones, around 90% occurring once. This CDR3 has 11 residues. CDR1 is MNHEY and CDR2 is SVGEGT in the germline V gene. Trimming left V 4 bases short and J 15 bases short, with 13 bases between. A note on this clone: The antigen is not known.

V gene TRBV6-2 or TRBV6-3 combines with J gene TRBJ2-1, with D possibly matching TRBD1 (5 bases). Sample: peripheral blood, taken on day 0 of AZD1222 vaccination. This sequence was found in an adult in good health. CDR3 nucleotides: TGTGCCAGCAGTTTCTTCAGGGTTCGGTTCTTC. Its translation is CASSFFRVRFF.